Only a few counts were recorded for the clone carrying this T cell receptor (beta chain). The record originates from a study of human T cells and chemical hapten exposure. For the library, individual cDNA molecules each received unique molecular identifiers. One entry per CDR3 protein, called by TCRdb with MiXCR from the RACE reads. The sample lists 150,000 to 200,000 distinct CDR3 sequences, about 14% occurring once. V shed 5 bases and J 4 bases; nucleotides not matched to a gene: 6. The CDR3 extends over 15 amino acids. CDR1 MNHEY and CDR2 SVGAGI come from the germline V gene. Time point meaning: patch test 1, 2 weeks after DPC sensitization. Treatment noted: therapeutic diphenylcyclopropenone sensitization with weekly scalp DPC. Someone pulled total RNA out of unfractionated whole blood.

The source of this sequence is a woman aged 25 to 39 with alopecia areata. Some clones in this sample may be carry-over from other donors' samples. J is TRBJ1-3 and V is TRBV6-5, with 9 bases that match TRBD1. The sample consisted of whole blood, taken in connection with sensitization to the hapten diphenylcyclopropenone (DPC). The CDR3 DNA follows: TGTGCCAGCAGTACGGACAGGGGATCCGGAAACACCATATATTTT. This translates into CASSTDRGSGNTIYF.